This is a list of T cell receptor beta chains from one sample in a study of CXCR3-negative and CXCR3-positive naive CD8 T cells. After re-calling the 5' RACE reads, TCRdb lists one entry per CDR3 protein, DNA absent. This sample's table has under 7,000 distinct CDR3 sequences. The specimen was naive CXCR3+ CD8+ T cells from blood. Source of these receptors: a human donor in good health. Some clones in this sample may be carry-over from other donors' samples. The CDR3 runs from the conserved cysteine through the conserved F or W. Each record gives: J gene, clone size, V gene, CDR3 protein. Not every row has a clone size; where given, it reads once, few, many or a size class.

j_call: TRBJ2-2; clone_size: .; v_call: TRBV29-1; cdr3_aa: CSAEDRTNTGELFF
j_call: TRBJ1-1; clone_size: medium-sized; v_call: TRBV7-6; cdr3_aa: CASFQGTGLNTEAFF
j_call: TRBJ2-1; clone_size: .; v_call: TRBV27; cdr3_aa: CASSPLYGGNEQFF
j_call: TRBJ2-1; clone_size: .; v_call: TRBV6-5; cdr3_aa: CANLHGAFPSGNEQFF
j_call: TRBJ2-7; clone_size: medium-sized; v_call: TRBV11-2; cdr3_aa: CASSSGTGSPYEQYF
j_call: TRBJ2-2; clone_size: .; v_call: TRBV20-1; cdr3_aa: CRAKSSGTRELFF
j_call: TRBJ2-3; clone_size: medium-sized; v_call: TRBV10-3; cdr3_aa: CAISESLSSTDTQYF
j_call: TRBJ2-7; clone_size: medium-sized; v_call: TRBV10-3; cdr3_aa: CAISESRDSYEQYF
j_call: TRBJ1-1; clone_size: medium-sized; v_call: TRBV27; cdr3_aa: CASSPGPGLEAFF
j_call: TRBJ2-3; clone_size: .; v_call: TRBV7-9; cdr3_aa: CAHSGTSTDTQYF
j_call: TRBJ2-5; clone_size: medium-sized; v_call: TRBV11-1; cdr3_aa: CASSQFSTSGDPRETQYF
j_call: TRBJ2-3; clone_size: .; v_call: TRBV4-1; cdr3_aa: CASSQDMGADTQYF
j_call: TRBJ2-2; clone_size: .; v_call: TRBV5-4; cdr3_aa: CASSQGPGEVDFITGELFF
j_call: TRBJ2-4; clone_size: medium-sized; v_call: TRBV12-3/TRBV12-4; cdr3_aa: CASSVSSGAGKNIQYF
j_call: TRBJ2-5; clone_size: medium-sized; v_call: TRBV10-3; cdr3_aa: CAISESIASGETQYF
j_call: TRBJ2-1; clone_size: .; v_call: TRBV27; cdr3_aa: CASSWVAGDGVEQFF
j_call: TRBJ2-7; clone_size: .; v_call: TRBV6-6; cdr3_aa: CASTSRDTPYEQYF
j_call: TRBJ1-1; clone_size: .; v_call: TRBV29-1; cdr3_aa: CSVEDGGNTEAFF
j_call: TRBJ2-3; clone_size: .; v_call: TRBV21-1; cdr3_aa: CASSIGSGRKWADTQYF
j_call: TRBJ2-1; clone_size: medium-sized; v_call: TRBV12-3/TRBV12-4; cdr3_aa: CASSLSLAYNEQFF
j_call: TRBJ2-7; clone_size: .; v_call: TRBV4-1; cdr3_aa: CASSQDGAGTYEQYF
j_call: TRBJ2-3; clone_size: medium-sized; v_call: TRBV10-3; cdr3_aa: CATIEQVSSTDTQYF
j_call: TRBJ2-1; clone_size: .; v_call: TRBV6-5; cdr3_aa: CASSYFGNEQFF
j_call: TRBJ2-3; clone_size: .; v_call: TRBV5-1; cdr3_aa: CASSLGQGVNTQYF
j_call: TRBJ2-7; clone_size: .; v_call: TRBV21-1; cdr3_aa: CASSRTGSSYEQYF
j_call: TRBJ2-7; clone_size: medium-sized; v_call: TRBV29-1; cdr3_aa: CSVGTSGSSEQYF
j_call: TRBJ2-7; clone_size: medium-sized; v_call: TRBV5-1; cdr3_aa: CASSVRRDRETYEQYF
j_call: TRBJ1-5; clone_size: .; v_call: TRBV7-8; cdr3_aa: CASSPGGHQPKHF
j_call: TRBJ2-7; clone_size: .; v_call: TRBV10-3; cdr3_aa: CAISESGGLDEQYF
j_call: TRBJ2-3; clone_size: .; v_call: TRBV7-3; cdr3_aa: CASSQGQTSTDTQYF
j_call: TRBJ2-1; clone_size: medium-sized; v_call: TRBV5-1; cdr3_aa: CASTSGNEQFF
j_call: TRBJ2-3; clone_size: medium-sized; v_call: TRBV6-5; cdr3_aa: CASSYEPSTDTQYF
j_call: TRBJ2-3; clone_size: .; v_call: TRBV6-1; cdr3_aa: CASSGQGGTQYF
j_call: TRBJ1-1; clone_size: medium-sized; v_call: TRBV5-1; cdr3_aa: CASSSTPGTGNTEAFF
j_call: TRBJ2-3; clone_size: .; v_call: TRBV20-1; cdr3_aa: CSARGTAGPGTDTQYF
j_call: TRBJ2-7; clone_size: medium-sized; v_call: TRBV10-3; cdr3_aa: CAISESNGYEQYF
j_call: TRBJ2-5; clone_size: medium-sized; v_call: TRBV29-1; cdr3_aa: CSVEDRAEETQYF
j_call: TRBJ1-4; clone_size: medium-sized; v_call: TRBV6-1; cdr3_aa: CASTDPGTGDEKLFF
j_call: TRBJ2-7; clone_size: .; v_call: TRBV5-1; cdr3_aa: CASSLAGTSGGFSYEQYF
j_call: TRBJ1-1; clone_size: .; v_call: TRBV29-1; cdr3_aa: CSVDRPGKNTEAFF
j_call: TRBJ2-1; clone_size: .; v_call: TRBV3-1; cdr3_aa: CASSQEIAGYEQFF
j_call: TRBJ1-5; clone_size: .; v_call: TRBV6-6; cdr3_aa: CASSSDRDGWREQPQHF
j_call: TRBJ2-1; clone_size: medium-sized; v_call: TRBV5-1; cdr3_aa: CASSSETSGFHEQFF
j_call: TRBJ2-5; clone_size: .; v_call: TRBV4-1; cdr3_aa: CASSQVELGEETQYF
j_call: TRBJ2-7; clone_size: .; v_call: TRBV29-1; cdr3_aa: CSARTSSYEQYF
j_call: TRBJ2-7; clone_size: .; v_call: TRBV9; cdr3_aa: CASSAGTSVYEQYF
j_call: TRBJ2-1; clone_size: .; v_call: TRBV9; cdr3_aa: CASSVEPGREWNNEQFF
j_call: TRBJ2-3; clone_size: .; v_call: TRBV10-2; cdr3_aa: CASSARLAGGTDTQYF
j_call: TRBJ1-1; clone_size: medium-sized; v_call: TRBV7-3; cdr3_aa: CASSLTGNTEAFF
j_call: TRBJ2-2; clone_size: medium-sized; v_call: TRBV5-1; cdr3_aa: CASSPGQGNTGELFF
j_call: TRBJ2-5; clone_size: .; v_call: TRBV5-1; cdr3_aa: CASSLVLSEVTQTQYF
j_call: TRBJ2-7; clone_size: .; v_call: TRBV29-1; cdr3_aa: CSVDGGKGYYEQYF
j_call: TRBJ1-1; clone_size: medium-sized; v_call: TRBV7-8; cdr3_aa: CASSRDRGPNTEAFF
j_call: TRBJ1-2; clone_size: .; v_call: TRBV7-9; cdr3_aa: CASSPPGQGNGYTF
j_call: TRBJ2-1; clone_size: medium-sized; v_call: TRBV12-3/TRBV12-4; cdr3_aa: CASSSASIHEQFF
j_call: TRBJ2-2; clone_size: medium-sized; v_call: TRBV2; cdr3_aa: CASSESGRVSGELFF
j_call: TRBJ1-1; clone_size: .; v_call: TRBV9; cdr3_aa: CASTPGDHVNTEAFF
j_call: TRBJ2-5; clone_size: .; v_call: TRBV5-1; cdr3_aa: CASSLGQNQETQYF
j_call: TRBJ2-3; clone_size: .; v_call: TRBV28; cdr3_aa: CASQGRLTDTQYF
j_call: TRBJ2-3; clone_size: .; v_call: TRBV3-1; cdr3_aa: CASSQELLRGTDTQYF